This TCR beta chain was captured by sequencing in a study of blood T cell repertoires in COVID-19. Study-level background: The study drew acute and convalescent COVID-19 samples from the United States, Italy and Spain. T cells, B-cell-depleted T cells, or PBMCs provided the cDNA or gDNA that served as material.

Authors' data handling: Counts of nucleated cells, estimated from reference gene primer amplification, were obtained. Sequencing used immunoSEQ multiplex PCR; TCRdb keeps in-frame clones, though not all of them. From that table come the V and J calls and clone size; the DNA was used to work out D and trimming. This sample has tens of thousands of clones; 70% to 85% occur once, and the top ten carry about an eighth. Seattle's cohort entered during active infection and was followed longitudinally. Sequencing was carried out using peripheral blood. The sequence was collected from a man aged 45 to 65 with COVID-19, enrolled during active disease.

In nucleotides, the CDR3 is TGTGCCAGCAGGGACAGGGTTCGCCAAGAGACCCAGTACTTC. It specifies CASRDRVRQETQYF. The V gene is TRBV27, the J gene TRBJ2-5, with TRBD1 matching 8 bases. The CDR3 has 14 amino acids. The J segment lost 1 base and the V segment lost 6 bases, leaving 4 bases of the junction unmatched. Germline V gene lookup returns CDR1 MNHEY and CDR2 SMNVEV (reference sequence).